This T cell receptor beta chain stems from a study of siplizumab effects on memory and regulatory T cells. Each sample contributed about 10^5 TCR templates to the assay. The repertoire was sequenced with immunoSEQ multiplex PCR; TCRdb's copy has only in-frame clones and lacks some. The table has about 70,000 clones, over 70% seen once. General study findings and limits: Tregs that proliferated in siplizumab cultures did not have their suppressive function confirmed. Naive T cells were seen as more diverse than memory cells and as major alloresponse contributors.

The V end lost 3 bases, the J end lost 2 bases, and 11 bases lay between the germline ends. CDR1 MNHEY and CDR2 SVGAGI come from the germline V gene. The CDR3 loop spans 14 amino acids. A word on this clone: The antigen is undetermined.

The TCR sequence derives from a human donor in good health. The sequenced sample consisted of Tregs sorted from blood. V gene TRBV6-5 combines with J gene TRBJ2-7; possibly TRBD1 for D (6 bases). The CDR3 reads CASSYRDTTYEQYF. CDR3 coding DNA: TGTGCCAGCAGTTATCGGGACACCACCTACGAGCAGTACTTC.